Included here is one T cell receptor beta chain sequence, with context. Per the study methods: Estimation of nucleated cell counts relied on the amplification of reference gene primers. Some clones are missing from TCRdb's copy, which holds only in-frame ones; the method was immunoSEQ multiplex PCR. The V and J calls and the clone size are those of that table, but D and trimming were determined from the DNA. The sample has a few hundred thousand clones; 89% are singletons. This study enrolled people aged roughly 18 to 100 from about two dozen US geographic areas. Participants were placed into cohorts based on the clinical history they reported. The data stem from a study of blood T cell repertoires in COVID-19. Study overall: In each case, the material was cDNA or gDNA derived from T cells, B-cell-depleted T cells, or PBMCs.

V shed 0 bases and J shed 5 bases, with 12 bases lying between them. CDR3 size: 14 residues. Germline V gene lookup returns CDR1 SGHRS and CDR2 YFSETQ. The chain has TRBV5-1 and TRBJ2-7, with D perhaps TRBD1 (6 bases). Input material: PBMCs or T cells enriched from blood (not recorded which). The receptor was isolated from a woman aged 25 to 39 who had recovered from COVID-19. CDR3 in DNA: TGCGCCAGCAGCTTGGGGGGGCGGGCCGACGAGCAGTACTTC. Protein sequence: CASSLGGRADEQYF.